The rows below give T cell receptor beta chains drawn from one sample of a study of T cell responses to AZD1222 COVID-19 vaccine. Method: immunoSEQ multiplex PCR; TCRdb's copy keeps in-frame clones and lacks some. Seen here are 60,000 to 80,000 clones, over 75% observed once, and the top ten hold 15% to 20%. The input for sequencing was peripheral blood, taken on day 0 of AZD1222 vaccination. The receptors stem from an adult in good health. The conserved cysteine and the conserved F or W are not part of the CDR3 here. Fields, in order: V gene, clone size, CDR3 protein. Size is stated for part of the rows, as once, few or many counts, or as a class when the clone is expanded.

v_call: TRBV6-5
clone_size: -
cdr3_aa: ASSVDNGYNSPLH

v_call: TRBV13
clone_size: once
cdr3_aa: ASSLDLQGRTGELF

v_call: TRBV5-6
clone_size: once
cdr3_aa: ASSLRQSAYYNSPLH

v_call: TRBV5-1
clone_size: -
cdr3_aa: ASSLGREETQY

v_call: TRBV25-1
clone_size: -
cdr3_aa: ASSAGARGAF

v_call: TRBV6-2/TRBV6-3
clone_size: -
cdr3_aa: ASSDTGNGYT

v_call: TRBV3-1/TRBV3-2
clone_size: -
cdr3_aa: ASSQDPGRTEKLF

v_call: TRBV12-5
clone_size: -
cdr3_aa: ASALGGQLNEKLF

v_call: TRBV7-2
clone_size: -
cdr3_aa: ASAGRGGYNEQF

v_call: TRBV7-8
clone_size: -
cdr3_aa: ASSLEFNPHSYEQY

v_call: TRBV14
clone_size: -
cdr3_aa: ASSQGTGAGYT

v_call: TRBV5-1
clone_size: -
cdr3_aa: ASSTSGTGEQPQH

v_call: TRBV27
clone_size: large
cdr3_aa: ASSLLARGWNEQY

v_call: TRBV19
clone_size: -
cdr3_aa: ASNTGTTIYEQY

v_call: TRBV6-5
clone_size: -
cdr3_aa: ASSYSRTGASKAF

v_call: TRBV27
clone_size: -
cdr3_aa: ATMSWGINQPQH

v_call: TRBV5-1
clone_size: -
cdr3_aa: ASGPTEVGQTYEQY

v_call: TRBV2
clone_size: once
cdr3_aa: ASRDRGSYEQY

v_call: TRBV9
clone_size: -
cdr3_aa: ASSVAGTGGPYEQY

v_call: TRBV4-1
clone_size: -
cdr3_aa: ASSQDQTAHEKLF

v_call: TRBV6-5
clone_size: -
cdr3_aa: ASTLRGQGEDTQY

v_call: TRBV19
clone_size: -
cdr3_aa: ASRPTGAVGNTIY

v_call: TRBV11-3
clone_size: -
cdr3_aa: ASSFGTGSFGEQF